Presented here are 5 T cell receptor beta chains from one specimen sequenced in a study of blood T cell repertoires in COVID-19. TCRdb keeps only in-frame clones here, not all; method: immunoSEQ multiplex PCR. The sample consists of 45,000 to 60,000 clones, roughly 90% of them appearing once. What was sequenced was peripheral blood. The receptor set was obtained from a human donor in a cohort sampled during active COVID-19.

DNA for the CDR3: TGTGCCAGCAGCGCGGGACTACCATCCTACAATGAGCAGTTCTTC. Protein product: CASSAGLPSYNEQFF. This chain links TRBV7-2 with TRBJ2-1; 7 bases line up with TRBD2. The CDR3 runs 15 residues. Looked up from germline, CDR1 is SGHTA and CDR2 is FQGNSA. The V segment lost 5 bases and the J segment 1 base; nucleotides outside the gene matches: 5.

The chain links TRBV7-2 to TRBJ1-6, with D hard to call. CDR1 is SGHTA and CDR2 is FQGNSA in the germline V gene. Deletions cut 6 bases from V and 7 bases from J, with 19 bases between. The CDR3 runs 16 residues. The CDR3 spells CASSHLSSSANSPLHF. The CDR3, as DNA: TGTGCCAGCAGTCATCTTAGTAGCTCGGCGAATTCACCCCTCCACTTT.

The chain has TRBV7-8 and TRBJ1-4; tentatively, D is TRBD1 (6 bases). Trimming cost V 3 bases and J 8 bases, with 16 bases left between them. This CDR3 spans 15 amino acids. Germline loops: CDR1 SGHVS, CDR2 FQNEAQ. The CDR3 DNA is TGTGCCAGCAGCTTTTCACGACAGGAACGAGAAAAACTGTTTTTT. Its translation is CASSFSRQEREKLFF.

This clone has only one observation. The chain has TRBV19 and TRBJ2-7; 7 bases fit TRBD1. CDR3 length: 12 amino acids. Germline V gene sequence: CDR1 LNHDA, CDR2 SQIVND (reference sequence). The junction had 5 bases not matched to a gene; V was cut back by 9 bases and J by 3 bases. DNA for the CDR3: TGTGCCAGCAATGGGGACAGCTACGAGCAGTACTTC. It is translated as CASNGDSYEQYF.

The J gene is TRBJ2-7, the V gene TRBV3-1 (or the pseudogene TRBV3-2); D perhaps matches TRBD2 (6 bases). CDR1 and CDR2 (germline): LGHDT, YNNKEL (reference sequence). The ends were cut back, 1 base at V and 3 bases at J, with 16 bases in the middle. This CDR3 contains 16 residues. CDR3 region: CASSQGSGEKFYEQYF. The CDR3, as DNA: TGTGCCAGCAGCCAAGGGTCGGGGGAGAAATTCTACGAGCAGTACTTC.